The 18 T cell receptor beta chains below all came from one sample that was sequenced in a study of CD8 T cells in ankylosing spondylitis. The study's findings and limits: Characteristic, it appeared, of ankylosing spondylitis blood was a TCR beta motif of eight highly homologous variants.

These receptors are not linked to any known antigen. Each CDR3 protein is one row after TCRdb ran MiXCR on the 5' RACE reads. Of 500,000 to 650,000 distinct CDR3 sequences in the sample, under 5.5% were seen once. The sequenced material came from blood, either unsorted or a sorted T cell fraction (not recorded which). These receptors were obtained from a male donor with ankylosing spondylitis.

The table lists this clonotype with many counts. As DNA, the CDR3 is TGTGCCAGCAGCCACGGACAGGGGATCCCCTACGAGCAGTACTTC. The encoded protein is CASSHGQGIPYEQYF. This sequence joins TRBV7-8 and TRBJ2-7; 9 nucleotides align to TRBD1. The CDR3 contains 15 residues. Trimming took 5 bases from V and 2 from J; bases not matched to a gene: 7. Germline V gives CDR1 SGHVS, CDR2 FQNEAQ.

This clonotype has at least ten counts. V and J are TRBV13 and TRBJ2-7; 7 positions match TRBD2. The germline gives CDR1 PRHDT, CDR2 FYEKMQ (reference sequence). V was clipped by 3 bases and J by 5 bases; unmatched bases: 7. There are 14 residues in the CDR3. CDR3 sequence: CASSLRTSIHEQYF. CDR3 DNA: TGTGCCAGCAGCTTGAGGACTAGTATCCACGAGCAGTACTTC.

This clonotype has ten or more counts. V and J are TRBV6-1 and TRBJ2-3, with 7 bases identical to TRBD2. The ends lost 6 bases at V and 6 bases at J; junction bases unmatched: 12. The CDR3 runs 15 residues. Germline V gene lookup returns CDR1 MNHNS and CDR2 SASEGT. CDR3 sequence (DNA): TGTGCCAGCAGGGCCCGCCGGGCGGGAGTTGATACGCAGTATTTT. Its protein is CASRARRAGVDTQYF.

This clonotype has at least ten counts. V and J are TRBV29-1 and TRBJ2-7; D ambiguous. Germline V gene sequence: CDR1 SQVTM, CDR2 ANQGSEA. Trimming cost V 4 bases and J 1 base, with 11 bases left between them. The CDR3 totals 13 residues. CDR3 sequence reads: CSVVEAPSYEQYF. The CDR3, as DNA: TGCAGCGTTGTAGAGGCTCCTTCCTACGAGCAGTACTTC.

This clonotype occurred many times. V usage is TRBV5-5 and J usage is TRBJ2-5; TRBD2 matches 8 bases. CDR1 SGHKS and CDR2 YYEKEE come from the germline V gene (reference sequence). This CDR3 spans 17 amino acids. V shed 0 bases and J 1 base; nucleotides not matched to a gene: 8. The CDR3 coding sequence is TGTGCCAGCAGCTTGGGGTCGGGGGGGCACTTCCAAGAGACCCAGTACTTC. Residues: CASSLGSGGHFQETQYF. The variable domain in full, completed from reference TRBV5-5 and TRBJ2-5, reads DAGVTQSPTHLIKTRGQQVTLRCSPISGHKSVSWYQQVLGQGPQFIFQYYEKEERGRGNFPDRFSARQFPNYSSELNVNALLLGDSALYLCASSLGSGGHFQETQYFGPGTRLLVL.

J is TRBJ2-7 and V is TRBV11-1, with a possible D match to TRBD1 (5 bases). Germline CDR1 SGHAT, CDR2 FQDESV (reference sequence). This CDR3 region has 14 residues. Trimming took off 2 bases at V and 2 bases at J, with 10 bases between the two ends. CDR3 sequence (DNA): TGTGCCAGCAGCTTAAGCACAGGCACCTACGAGCAGTACTTC. Amino acids: CASSLSTGTYEQYF. The whole variable domain, filled in from reference TRBV11-1 and TRBJ2-7, reads EAEVAQSPRYKITEKSQAVAFWCDPISGHATLYWYRQILGQGPELLVQFQDESVVDDSQLPKDRFSAERLKGVDSTLKIQPAELGDSAMYLCASSLSTGTYEQYFGPGTRLTVT.

This clonotype was seen a handful of times. The gene calls are TRBV7-9 and TRBJ2-7, with D possibly matching TRBD2 (5 bases). This CDR3 contains 12 residues. Germline loops: CDR1 SEHNR, CDR2 FQNEAQ (reference sequence). The ends were cut back, 5 bases at V and 2 bases at J, with 7 bases in the middle. Here the CDR3 DNA reads TGTGCCAGCAGCCAACTAGCCTACGAGCAGTACTTC. The encoded protein is CASSQLAYEQYF.

At least ten counts were recorded for this clonotype. The chain has TRBV12-3 or TRBV12-4 and TRBJ2-7; the D call may be TRBD1 or TRBD2 (6 bases each). The CDR3 length is 14 residues. The germline V and J ends were trimmed by 3 bases and 6 bases, with 15 bases remaining between them. Written as DNA, the CDR3 is TGTGCCAGCAGTTTCGTCGGAGGGGGGAGCGAGCAGTACTTC. Protein product: CASSFVGGGSEQYF.

This clonotype was counted many times. The chain employs TRBV4-2 and TRBJ2-7; 12 bases match TRBD1. Losses at the gene ends were 0 bases for V and 5 bases for J; bases not matched to a gene: 2. The CDR3 runs to 15 residues. Germline-derived CDR1 and CDR2 are LGHNA and YNFKEQ. The CDR3 DNA reads as TGTGCCAGCAGCCAAGACGGGACAGGGGGCGACGAGCAGTACTTC. This translates into CASSQDGTGGDEQYF.

This clonotype occurred many times. This chain connects TRBV20-1 to TRBJ1-2, with TRBD1 as a possible D gene (5 bases). Deletions cut 6 bases from V and 1 base from J, with 15 bases between. Germline CDR1 and CDR2: DFQATT and SNEGSKA (reference sequence). The CDR3 runs 14 residues. CDR3 DNA: TGCAGTGCGAGGGAGGCAGGGATTAACTATGGCTACACCTTC. As protein: CSAREAGINYGYTF.

This clonotype was seen at least ten times. This chain joins TRBV4-1 and TRBJ1-3; D gene uncertain. Trimming removed 4 bases at V and 1 base at J, with 11 bases between. This CDR3 region has 15 residues. CDR1 and CDR2 from the germline V gene are MGHRA and YSYEKL. The CDR3 sequence: CASSLYLSSGNTIYF. The CDR3 DNA reads as TGCGCCAGCAGCCTTTACCTAAGTTCTGGAAACACCATATATTTT.

This clonotype was seen at least ten times. This sequence joins TRBV4-3 and TRBJ2-3, with 9 bases identical to TRBD1. CDR3 size: 16 residues. V shed 4 bases and J 6 bases; nucleotides not matched to a gene: 11. Germline CDR1 LGHNA, CDR2 YSLEER. The CDR3 nucleotides read TGCGCCAGCAGCCCCACTACGGACAGGGGAAGGGATACGCAGTATTTT. Translating gives CASSPTTDRGRDTQYF.

A few counts support this clonotype. The V gene is TRBV7-9, the J gene TRBJ2-2, with no clear D. The germline CDR1 and CDR2 sequences are SEHNR and FQNEAQ (reference sequence). CDR3 length equals 14 residues. V was shortened by 2 bases and J by 7 bases, with 11 bases between the two germline ends. CDR3 in amino acids: CASSLSVSIGELFF. DNA of the CDR3: TGTGCCAGCAGCTTATCCGTCTCGATCGGGGAGCTGTTTTTT.

The V gene is TRBV27, the J gene TRBJ2-7, with 8 bases identical to TRBD1. Germline loops: CDR1 MNHEY, CDR2 SMNVEV (reference sequence). The CDR3 consists of 13 residues. The junction had 7 bases not matched to a gene; V was cut back by 6 bases and J by 6 bases. CDR3: CASRRTGSSEQYF. CDR3 in DNA: TGTGCCAGCAGGAGGACAGGGAGCTCCGAGCAGTACTTC.

The sample holds a few counts of this clonotype. The gene calls are TRBV29-1 and TRBJ2-3; TRBD2 agrees at 12 bases. Per germline, CDR1 SQVTM and CDR2 ANQGSEA. CDR3 size: 15 residues. After removal of 1 base from V and 4 bases from J, the junction contained 3 bases not matched to a gene. The CDR3 reads CSVEGLAGGPDTQYF. CDR3 DNA: TGCAGCGTTGAAGGTCTAGCGGGAGGGCCAGATACGCAGTATTTT.

This clonotype was picked up many times. The V call is TRBV21-1, the J call TRBJ1-2; the D call in the table, TRBD1, was not verified against the DNA. TRBV21-1 is given as a pseudogene. The CDR3 covers 13 residues. CDR3 loop: CATRGRVRYGYTF. Here the CDR3 DNA reads TGTGCCACTCGGGGCAGGGTTCGTTATGGCTACACCTTC.

The rearrangement links TRBV6-4 to TRBJ1-3, with 8 bases aligning to TRBD1. This CDR3 spans 16 amino acids. CDR1 MRHNA and CDR2 SNTAGT come from the germline V gene. With 2 bases clipped from V and 4 bases from J, the junction kept 7 bases outside the gene matches. In DNA form, the CDR3 reads TGTGCCAGCAGTGACGACCCCGGGACAGGAGGAAACACCATATATTTT. It is translated as CASSDDPGTGGNTIYF.

The chain combines TRBV5-5 with TRBJ2-7, with D tentatively TRBD1 (6 bases). CDR1 and CDR2 (germline): SGHKS, YYEKEE (reference sequence). Deletions cut 6 bases from V and 7 bases from J, with 20 bases between. The CDR3 extends over 14 amino acids. CDR3 sequence (DNA): TGTGCCAGCAACAATGACGGAGGAAGGGGGGAGCAGTACTTC. It encodes CASNNDGGRGEQYF.